This T cell receptor beta chain comes out of a study of esophageal squamous cell carcinoma under preoperative chemotherapy. One entry per CDR3 protein, called by TCRdb with MiXCR from the PCR reads. The sample carries 34,000 or so distinct CDR3 sequences, around 50% recorded once. Time point: after preoperative PTX-NDP chemotherapy. CDR3 length equals 16 residues. Trimming took 6 bases from V and 13 from J; bases not matched to a gene: 19. Germline values: CDR1 MNHNS, CDR2 SASEGT. This receptor was obtained from a human donor with esophageal squamous cell carcinoma. The donor label of this sample is uncertain. Collection took place from a patient given preoperative chemotherapy. J is TRBJ2-4 and V is TRBV6-1; 9 nucleotides align to TRBD2. CDR3 region: CASSGAGGQTKNTQYF. The DNA of the CDR3 is TGTGCCAGCAGCGGCGCGGGGGGGCAAACCAAAAACACGCAGTACTTC.